This T cell receptor (beta chain) was captured in a study of blood T cell dynamics during melanoma immunotherapy. The germline gives CDR1 ENHRY, CDR2 SYGVKD. V shed 6 bases and J shed 3 bases, with 12 bases lying between them. The CDR3 has 13 residues. The time point here: pre-treatment baseline. Samples come from before therapy and from week 3 after the first blockade cycle. Patients with prior systemic cancer treatment, concomitant immunosuppressants, or other active malignancies were excluded. Libraries were prepared by immunoSEQ multiplex PCR; TCRdb keeps only in-frame clonotypes and omits some of them. The data show 8,500 to 14,000 clones, with 70% to 90% seen just once and 15% to 20% held by the top ten.

The receptor comes from a human donor with melanoma. This chain links TRBV10-3 with TRBJ2-7, with D unclear. Material: blood, obtained from a patient treated with checkpoint blockade. The CDR3 DNA follows: TGTGCCATCAGCCAAGGAGATTACTACGAGCAGTACTTC. This gives the protein CAISQGDYYEQYF.